This T cell receptor (beta chain) was sequenced during a study of T cells in localized non-small cell lung cancer. General study findings and limits: It was uninvolved adjacent lung that showed the highest T cell clonality, exceeding tumor. Across samples, adjacent lung featured a median roughly 60 of the top 100 tumor clones.

Notes on this clone: Its target is unknown.

This CDR3 contains 13 residues. The germline V gene has CDR1 SGHRS and CDR2 YFSETQ. V was shortened by 4 bases and J by 4 bases, with 10 bases between the two germline ends. Here immunoSEQ multiplex PCR was the method, and the copy in TCRdb shows in-frame clones only, minus some. Of around 29,000 clones listed, 88% are singletons. The chain joins TRBV5-1 to TRBJ2-3; D call uncertain. The origin of this receptor is a female donor aged 60 or older with stage III squamous cell lung carcinoma. This specimen consisted of peripheral blood, obtained before any cancer treatment. CDR3 region: CASSPELPDTQYF. CDR3 DNA sequence: TGCGCCAGCAGCCCCGAGCTCCCAGATACGCAGTATTTT.